One sample yielded the 12 T cell receptor beta chains listed below, sequenced in a study of T cells in Graves' hyperthyroidism and ophthalmopathy. From RNA transcripts, TCR beta CDR3 regions were amplified. TCR CDR3 regions were first amplified by RT-PCR with HTBI primers. TCRdb itself ran the multiplex PCR reads through MiXCR, one entry per CDR3 protein. The sample consists of fewer than 900,000 distinct CDR3 sequences, around 19% of them appearing once. The sequenced sample was blood. The receptor source for this set is a woman aged 50 to 65 with Graves' hyperthyroidism that later progressed to Graves' ophthalmopathy.

Ten or more counts support this clonotype. The chain recombines TRBV11-2 with TRBJ2-3, with D possibly TRBD2 on 7 matching bases. Looked up from germline, CDR1 is SGHAT and CDR2 is FQNNGV. The CDR3 extends over 18 amino acids. V was cut by 1 base and J by 6 bases, with 23 bases left in between. The CDR3 sequence is CASSLGLGGGRGVDTQYF. CDR3 in DNA: TGTGCCAGCAGCTTAGGGCTAGGGGGGGGGAGAGGTGTGGATACGCAGTATTTT.

Ten or more counts support this clonotype. V usage is TRBV3-1 and J usage is TRBJ1-5; no firm D call. Per the germline V gene, CDR1 is LGHDT and CDR2 is YNNKEL (reference sequence). V dropped 0 bases and J dropped 3 bases, with 6 bases sitting between them. CDR3 length: 14 amino acids. The CDR3 nucleotides are TGTGCCAGCAGCCAAGAGGGTTCCAATCAGCCCCAGCATTTT. This encodes CASSQEGSNQPQHF.

There are many counts of this clonotype. The chain employs TRBV6-1 and TRBJ2-5; D perhaps matches TRBD1 (6 bases). Per germline, CDR1 MNHNS and CDR2 SASEGT. The CDR3 is made up of 15 amino acids. V was cut by 8 bases and J by 7 bases, with 23 bases left in between. The CDR3 protein is CASHVVAGAAGTQYF. The CDR3 bases are TGTGCCAGCCACGTAGTGGCAGGGGCCGCGGGGACCCAGTACTTC.

There are a few counts of this clonotype. The chain couples TRBV9 to TRBJ2-2, with 10 positions matching TRBD1. Germline trimming cut 2 bases from V and 6 bases from J; bases unmatched to any gene: 7. The CDR3 contains 16 residues. Germline CDR1 reads SGDLS; CDR2 reads YYNGEE. The CDR3 DNA is TGTGCCAGCAGCGTCAGTCCCGGGACAGGGGCCGGGGAGCTGTTTTTT. The encoded protein is CASSVSPGTGAGELFF.

This clonotype occurred once. The chain carries TRBV14 and TRBJ1-2; the D is unclear. Trimming took 1 base from V and 6 from J, leaving 6 bases between them. The CDR3 totals 12 residues. Germline V gene data show CDR1 as SGHDN and CDR2 as FVKESK. The CDR3 bases are TGTGCCAGCAGCCAAGCCCCTGATGGCTACACCTTC. Its protein is CASSQAPDGYTF. Full variable domain (missing parts from reference TRBV14 and TRBJ1-2): EAGVTQFPSHSVIEKGQTVTLRCDPISGHDNLYWYRRVMGKEIKFLLHFVKESKQDESGMPNNRFLAERTGGTYSTLKVQPAELEDSGVYFCASSQAPDGYTFGSGTRLTVV.

This clonotype was recorded at least ten times. The V call is TRBV13, the J call TRBJ2-7; possible D gene TRBD2, 6 bases. There are 14 residues in the CDR3. Looked up from germline, CDR1 is PRHDT and CDR2 is FYEKMQ (reference sequence). V was cut by 0 bases and J by 7 bases, with 13 bases left in between. CDR3 DNA: TGTGCCAGCAGCTTAGGTGCGGGACTTTGGGAGCAGTACTTC. Its protein product is CASSLGAGLWEQYF.

This clonotype occurred many times. The chain carries TRBV11-2 and TRBJ1-1; TRBD1 is a possible D gene (6 bases). The V end lost 4 bases, the J end lost 5 bases, and 17 bases lay between the germline ends. The V gene's germline CDR1 is SGHAT and CDR2 FQNNGV. CDR3 length: 15 amino acids. In DNA, the CDR3 is TGTGCCAGCAGCTCGGGCTCAGGGGCCAGTACTGAAGCTTTCTTT. Amino acid sequence: CASSSGSGASTEAFF.

On this clonotype itself: Since a much larger clone is just one base distant, this may be a read error. The chain couples TRBV30 to TRBJ1-1; D is unclear. Germline V CDR1 and CDR2: GTSNPN, SVGIG (reference sequence). Trimming removed 5 bases from V and 0 bases from J, with 7 bases in between. This CDR3 has 12 amino acids. The chain's CDR3 is CAWGWLNTEAFF. The CDR3 DNA follows: TGTGCCTGGGGTTGGCTGAACACTGAAGCTTTCTTT.

This clonotype appeared many times. V and J are TRBV3-1 and TRBJ2-5; 11 bases fit TRBD2. The germline CDR1 and CDR2 sequences are LGHDT and YNNKEL (reference sequence). V was clipped by 5 bases and J by 0 bases; unmatched bases: 5. This CDR3 contains 16 residues. This chain's CDR3 is CASSNSGGDDQETQYF. CDR3 in DNA: TGTGCCAGCAGCAATAGCGGGGGGGATGACCAAGAGACCCAGTACTTC.

This chain links TRBV7-9 with TRBJ2-1; 9 positions agree with TRBD2. The CDR3 has 18 residues. Trimming took 1 base from V and 0 from J; bases not matched to a gene: 7. Germline assignment: CDR1 SEHNR and CDR2 FQNEAQ (reference sequence). CDR3 sequence reads: CASSLGVSGGLSYNEQFF. The CDR3, as DNA: TGTGCCAGCAGCTTAGGGGTTAGCGGGGGCCTCTCCTACAATGAGCAGTTCTTC.

The V and J genes are TRBV9 and TRBJ1-1; D ambiguous. Germline lookup yields CDR1 SGDLS and CDR2 YYNGEE. The CDR3 totals 14 residues. The V gene lost 7 bases and the J gene lost 4 bases, with 17 bases spanning the gap. In DNA, the CDR3 is TGTGCCAGCGGAGAGGGAACGGGTCTCACTGAAGCTTTCTTT. Its translation is CASGEGTGLTEAFF.

This clonotype was observed many times. V gene TRBV9 combines with J gene TRBJ1-2; D unresolved. The CDR3 consists of 13 residues. Germline-derived CDR1 and CDR2 are SGDLS and YYNGEE. Trimming shortened V by 3 bases and J by 0 bases, and 6 bases separated the two germline ends. The CDR3 DNA reads TGTGCCAGCAGCGAGGATCCTAACTATGGCTACACCTTC. Translated: CASSEDPNYGYTF.